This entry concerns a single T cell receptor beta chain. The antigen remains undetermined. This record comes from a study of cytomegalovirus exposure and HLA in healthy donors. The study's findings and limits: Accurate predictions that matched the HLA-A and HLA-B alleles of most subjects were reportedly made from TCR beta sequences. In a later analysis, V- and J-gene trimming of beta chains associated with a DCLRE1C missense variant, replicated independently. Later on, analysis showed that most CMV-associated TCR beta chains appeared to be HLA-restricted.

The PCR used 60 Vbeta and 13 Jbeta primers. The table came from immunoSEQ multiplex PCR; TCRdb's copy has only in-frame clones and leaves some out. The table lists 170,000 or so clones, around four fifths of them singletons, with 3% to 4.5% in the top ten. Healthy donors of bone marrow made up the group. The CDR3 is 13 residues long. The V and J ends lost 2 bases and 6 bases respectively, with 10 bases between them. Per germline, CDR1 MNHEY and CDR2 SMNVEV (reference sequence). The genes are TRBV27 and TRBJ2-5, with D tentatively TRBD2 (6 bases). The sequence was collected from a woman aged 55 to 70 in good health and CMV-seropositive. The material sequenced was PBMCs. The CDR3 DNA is TGTGCCAGCAGTTTACGGGGAGGACAGACCCAGTACTTC. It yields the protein CASSLRGGQTQYF.